These 29 T cell receptor beta chains originate from one sample sequenced in a study of patients and donors after allogeneic stem cell transplantation. TCRdb analysed the RT-PCR reads with MiXCR anew, one entry per CDR3 protein. The table shows around 150,000 distinct CDR3 sequences, with over 30% occurring only once. Sequencing used blood, either unsorted or a sorted T cell fraction (not recorded which). Receptor source: a human donor who was either an allogeneic HSCT recipient or a stem cell or donor lymphocyte infusion donor (not recorded which). It is not recorded whose cells these are; they may come from a transplant donor.

This chain uses TRBV6-1 with TRBJ1-1; a possible D gene is TRBD1 (5 bases). The CDR3 contains 14 residues. Deletions cut 4 bases from V and 5 bases from J, with 14 bases between. Looked up from germline, CDR1 is MNHNS and CDR2 is SASEGT. The CDR3: CASSVGWGGTEAFF. The DNA for the CDR3 is TGTGCCAGCAGTGTGGGTTGGGGGGGTACTGAAGCTTTCTTT.

Only a few counts were recorded for this clonotype. This chain uses TRBV28 with TRBJ1-5, with no clear D. The germline V gene encodes CDR1 MDHEN and CDR2 SYDVKM. The CDR3 runs 15 residues. V lost 4 bases to trimming and J lost 2 bases, with 12 bases between them. For the CDR3, the DNA is TGTGCCAGCAGTTCATCATACGGGGGCAATCAGCCCCAGCATTTT. Its translation is CASSSSYGGNQPQHF.

The CDR3 loop is CASIETGAGEKLFF. The CDR3 DNA reads TGTGCCAGCATCGAGACAGGGGCGGGGGAAAAACTGTTTTTT. The chain uses TRBV2 and TRBJ1-4, with 8 bases that match TRBD1. With V trimmed by 7 bases and J by 8 bases, 9 bases remained unmatched. The germline V gene has CDR1 SNHLY and CDR2 FYNNEI. This CDR3 comprises 14 residues.

V and J are TRBV29-1 and TRBJ2-1; possibly TRBD1 for D (6 bases). V lost 3 bases to trimming and J lost 4 bases, with 16 bases between them. Germline values: CDR1 SQVTM, CDR2 ANQGSEA. The CDR3 is 15 residues long. The CDR3 region has the DNA TGCAGCGTTGATGGGGGCGAAACAAAGTACAATGAGCAGTTCTTC. Its translation is CSVDGGETKYNEQFF.

This chain links TRBV29-1 with TRBJ2-1; TRBD2 aligns across 13 bases. With V trimmed by 0 bases and J by 3 bases, 8 bases remained unmatched. This CDR3 contains 18 residues. The germline CDR1 and CDR2 sequences are SQVTM and ANQGSEA. The CDR3 loop reads CSVEEKLAGGRIYNEQFF. As DNA, the CDR3 is TGCAGCGTTGAAGAAAAACTAGCGGGGGGGCGTATCTACAATGAGCAGTTCTTC.

The rearrangement joins TRBV9 to TRBJ1-1; TRBD1 might be the D (5 bases). Trimming left V 0 bases short and J 5 bases short, with 8 bases between. CDR1 and CDR2 (germline): SGDLS, YYNGEE. This CDR3 comprises 13 residues. The CDR3 loop reads CASSVDEGTEAFF. The CDR3 DNA is TGTGCCAGCAGCGTAGATGAGGGGACTGAAGCTTTCTTT.

This rearrangement joins TRBV20-1 to TRBJ2-2, with 12 bases identical to TRBD2. J gave up 4 bases and V 7 bases, and 10 bases lay outside the gene matches. The CDR3 is 16 residues long. Germline assignment: CDR1 DFQATT and CDR2 SNEGSKA (reference sequence). This chain's CDR3 is CSVPTSGGPGTGELFF. CDR3 bases: TGCAGTGTCCCGACTAGCGGGGGCCCGGGCACCGGGGAGCTGTTTTTT.

This clonotype was recorded at least ten times. The V call is TRBV4-3, the J call TRBJ1-2, with D unclear. V was clipped by 1 base and J by 8 bases, with 14 bases between them. Germline V gene sequence: CDR1 LGHNA, CDR2 YSLEER. The CDR3 length is 14 residues. The CDR3 sequence: CASSQVDGPGGYTF. In DNA, the CDR3 is TGCGCCAGCAGCCAAGTCGACGGGCCGGGAGGCTACACCTTC.

This chain joins TRBV12-3 or TRBV12-4 and TRBJ1-2; D is ambiguous. Between the trimmed V and J ends, which lost 1 base and 0 bases, there was a span of 9 bases. The CDR3 extends over 15 amino acids. CDR3 amino acids: CASSLDGRSNYGYTF. The DNA for the CDR3 is TGTGCCAGCAGTTTAGACGGACGGTCTAACTATGGCTACACCTTC.

The chain combines TRBV12-3 or TRBV12-4 with TRBJ2-7; TRBD1 aligns across 9 bases. This CDR3 region has 14 residues. The trim removed 3 bases at V and 2 bases at J, leaving 2 bases unmatched. The CDR3 loop is CASSLDRGPYEQYF. CDR3 nucleotide sequence: TGTGCCAGCAGTTTGGACAGGGGACCCTACGAGCAGTACTTC.

This clonotype was counted only a few times. The chain has TRBV30 and TRBJ1-5; 9 bases are shared with TRBD1. Germline loops: CDR1 GTSNPN, CDR2 SVGIG (reference sequence). The CDR3 extends over 13 amino acids. Trimming removed 3 bases from V and 5 bases from J; junction bases left unmatched: 2. Here the CDR3 reads CAWRQGADQPQHF. The CDR3 nucleotides read TGTGCCTGGAGACAGGGGGCCGATCAGCCCCAGCATTTT.

The chain links TRBV20-1 to TRBJ1-2, with TRBD1 as a possible D gene (6 bases). V shed 3 bases and J shed 3 bases, with 8 bases lying between them. CDR1 DFQATT and CDR2 SNEGSKA come from the germline V gene (reference sequence). CDR3 length equals 12 residues. CDR3 residues: CSASPGDYGYTF. CDR3 coding DNA: TGCAGTGCTAGCCCAGGGGACTATGGCTACACCTTC.

The sample holds a few counts of this clonotype. The V call is TRBV6-1, the J call TRBJ1-4, with D hard to call. Germline V gene lookup returns CDR1 MNHNS and CDR2 SASEGT. This CDR3 has 17 residues. Trimming shortened V by 1 base and J by 0 bases, and 12 bases separated the two germline ends. The CDR3 loop is CASSEEHSSATNEKLFF. The CDR3 nucleotides are TGTGCCAGCAGTGAAGAACACAGCTCTGCAACTAATGAAAAACTGTTTTTT.

V usage is TRBV10-2 and J usage is TRBJ1-1; weak D call: TRBD1 (5 bases). The CDR3 runs 12 residues. Germline V gives CDR1 WSHSY, CDR2 SAAADI. V lost 8 bases and J lost 1, with 8 bases in between. In DNA, the CDR3 is TGCGCCAGCGGCGGGACGAACACTGAAGCTTTCTTT. Its protein is CASGGTNTEAFF.

This clonotype was seen a few times. One end of the junction is discordant with germline, which a read error may explain. V is TRBV12-3 or TRBV12-4 and J is TRBJ1-2; D perhaps matches TRBD1 (5 bases). The CDR3 is made up of 10 amino acids. The CDR3 loop is CASNPGPFNF. Here the CDR3 DNA reads TGTGCCAGCAATCCGGGACCCTTCAACTTC.

In this sample, this clonotype turned up a few times. The rearrangement joins TRBV27 to TRBJ1-2, with TRBD1 as a possible D gene (5 bases). This CDR3 is 14 amino acids long. Trimming left V 4 bases short and J 3 bases short, with 12 bases between. CDR1 MNHEY and CDR2 SMNVEV come from the germline V gene (reference sequence). The CDR3 DNA reads TGTGCCAGCAGTTCCCTGGGGGGAGACTATGGCTACACCTTC. This codes for CASSSLGGDYGYTF.

The V gene is TRBV10-3, the J gene TRBJ2-2, with TRBD1 matching 8 bases. This CDR3 region has 12 residues. Germline V gene lookup returns CDR1 ENHRY and CDR2 SYGVKD. Losses at the gene ends were 10 bases for V and 5 bases for J; bases not matched to a gene: 3. The chain's CDR3 is CASTGGTGELFF. The CDR3, as DNA: TGTGCCAGTACAGGGGGGACCGGGGAGCTGTTTTTT.

The chain links TRBV5-6 to TRBJ2-7, with 7 bases aligning to TRBD1. This CDR3 is 13 amino acids long. Per germline, CDR1 SGHDT and CDR2 YYEEEE. The V gene end was trimmed by 3 bases and the J gene end by 2 bases; junction bases not matched to a gene: 2. The CDR3 sequence: CASSSGTAYEQYF. DNA of the CDR3: TGTGCCAGCAGCTCCGGGACAGCCTACGAGCAGTACTTC.

This clonotype was detected a few times. The chain combines TRBV28 with TRBJ1-4, with no clear D. The V gene lost 7 bases and the J gene lost 4 bases, with 16 bases spanning the gap. This CDR3 spans 15 amino acids. Germline V gene lookup returns CDR1 MDHEN and CDR2 SYDVKM. In DNA form, the CDR3 reads TGTGCCAGCAACTCGCCCGTGGCTGTTAATGAAAAACTGTTTTTT. Amino acid sequence: CASNSPVAVNEKLFF.

The sample holds a few counts of this clonotype. V is TRBV27 and J is TRBJ1-5; D is unresolved. Germline V gene sequence: CDR1 MNHEY, CDR2 SMNVEV (reference sequence). The CDR3 totals 14 residues. Trimming took off 1 base at V and 7 bases at J, with 11 bases between the two ends. The CDR3 DNA is TGTGCCAGCAGTTTATATGGAAAAACCCAGCCCCAGCATTTT. This gives the protein CASSLYGKTQPQHF.

The CDR3 bases are TGCAGTGCTAGAGATAGTCAGACTAATTCACCCCTCCACTTT. This gives the protein CSARDSQTNSPLHF. The chain combines TRBV20-1 with TRBJ1-6, with D hard to call. CDR3 length: 14 amino acids. Germline V gene lookup returns CDR1 DFQATT and CDR2 SNEGSKA (reference sequence). With 0 bases removed from V and 6 bases from J, the gap between germline ends came to 9 bases.

This clonotype was counted a single time. The J gene is TRBJ2-5, the V gene TRBV12-3 or TRBV12-4; TRBD1 matches at 8 bases. V lost 5 bases and J lost 3; bases outside the gene matches: 5. The CDR3 is made up of 14 amino acids. The CDR3 is CASSAGTGEETQYF. The CDR3 region has the DNA TGTGCCAGCAGTGCCGGGACAGGCGAAGAGACCCAGTACTTC.

This chain joins TRBV5-1 and TRBJ1-1; D is undetermined. There are 15 residues in the CDR3. The V and J ends lost 0 bases and 4 bases respectively, with 13 bases between them. CDR1 is SGHRS and CDR2 is YFSETQ in the germline V gene. CDR3: CASSLAYGPATEAFF. For the CDR3, the DNA is TGCGCCAGCAGCTTGGCCTATGGGCCGGCCACTGAAGCTTTCTTT.

The rearrangement links TRBV2 to TRBJ2-5, with D unresolved. Trimming removed 4 bases at V and 2 bases at J, with 8 bases between. In germline, CDR1 is SNHLY, CDR2 FYNNEI. The CDR3 is 13 residues long. CDR3: CASSGSEQETQYF. Here the CDR3 DNA reads TGTGCCAGCAGTGGAAGTGAACAAGAGACCCAGTACTTC.

The chain combines TRBV25-1 with TRBJ1-5, with no clear D. Looked up from germline, CDR1 is MGHDK and CDR2 is SYGVNS. CDR3 length: 13 residues. Trimming shortened V by 3 bases and J by 4 bases, and 7 bases separated the two germline ends. CDR3 protein: CASSDRLNQPQHF. DNA for the CDR3: TGTGCCAGCAGTGACAGGCTAAATCAGCCCCAGCATTTT.

This sequence joins TRBV20-1 and TRBJ1-2, with D possibly TRBD1 on 5 matching bases. CDR3 size: 11 residues. In germline, CDR1 is DFQATT, CDR2 SNEGSKA (reference sequence). The CDR3 is CSGTDNYGYTF. The CDR3 bases are TGCAGCGGGACGGATAACTATGGCTACACCTTC.

This clonotype has just a few counts. The rearrangement links TRBV28 to TRBJ1-2; 8 nucleotides line up with TRBD1. Germline values: CDR1 MDHEN, CDR2 SYDVKM. There are 14 residues in the CDR3. V was clipped by 5 bases and J by 1 base; unmatched bases: 3. CDR3 bases: TGTGCCAGCAGTGAACAGGGGGATAACTATGGCTACACCTTC. As protein: CASSEQGDNYGYTF.

The genes are TRBV7-2 and TRBJ2-1; D unclear. Trimming took 4 bases from V and 8 from J, leaving 6 bases between them. The CDR3 covers 11 residues. Germline CDR1 reads SGHTA; CDR2 reads FQGNSA. CDR3 in DNA: TGTGCCAGCAGCTCGTTCCATGAGCAGTTCTTC. This gives the protein CASSSFHEQFF.

V is TRBV5-6 and J is TRBJ1-1, with D uncertain. Germline V gene sequence: CDR1 SGHDT, CDR2 YYEEEE. CDR3 length: 15 amino acids. Trimming pared 5 bases from V and 6 bases from J, leaving 20 bases between. CDR3 sequence: CASSPGWAWTAEAFF. Written as DNA, the CDR3 is TGTGCCAGCAGTCCCGGGTGGGCTTGGACCGCTGAAGCTTTCTTT.